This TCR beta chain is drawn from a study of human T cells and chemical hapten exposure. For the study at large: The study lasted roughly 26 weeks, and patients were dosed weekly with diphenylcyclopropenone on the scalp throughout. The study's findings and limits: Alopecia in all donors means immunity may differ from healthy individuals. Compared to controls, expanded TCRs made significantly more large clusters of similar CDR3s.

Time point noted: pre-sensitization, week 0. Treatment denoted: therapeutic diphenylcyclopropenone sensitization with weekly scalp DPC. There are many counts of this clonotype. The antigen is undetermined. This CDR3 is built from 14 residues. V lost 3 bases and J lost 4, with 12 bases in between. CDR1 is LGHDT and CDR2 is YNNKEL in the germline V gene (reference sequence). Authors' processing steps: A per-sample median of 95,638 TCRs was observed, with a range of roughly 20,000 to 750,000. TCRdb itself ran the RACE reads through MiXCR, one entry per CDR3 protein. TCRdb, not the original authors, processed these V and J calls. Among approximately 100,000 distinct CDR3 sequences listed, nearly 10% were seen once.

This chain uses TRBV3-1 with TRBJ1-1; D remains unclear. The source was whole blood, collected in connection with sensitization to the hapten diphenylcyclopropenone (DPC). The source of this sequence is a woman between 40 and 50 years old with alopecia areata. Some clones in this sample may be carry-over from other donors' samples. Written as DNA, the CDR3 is TGTGCCAGCAGCCATCCCGCGGGCGGCACTGAAGCTTTCTTT. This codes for CASSHPAGGTEAFF.